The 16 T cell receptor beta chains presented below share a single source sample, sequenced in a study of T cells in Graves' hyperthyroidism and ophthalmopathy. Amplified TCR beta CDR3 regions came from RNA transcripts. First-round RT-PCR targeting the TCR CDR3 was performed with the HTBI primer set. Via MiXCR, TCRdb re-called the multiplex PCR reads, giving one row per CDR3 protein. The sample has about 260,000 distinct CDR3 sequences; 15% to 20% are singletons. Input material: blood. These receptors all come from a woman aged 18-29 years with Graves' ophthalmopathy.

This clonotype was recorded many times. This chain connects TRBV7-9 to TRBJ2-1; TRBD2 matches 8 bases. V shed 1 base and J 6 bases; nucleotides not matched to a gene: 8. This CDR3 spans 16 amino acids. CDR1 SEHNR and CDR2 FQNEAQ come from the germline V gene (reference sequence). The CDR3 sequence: CASSLDAGLVVNEQFF. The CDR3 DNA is TGTGCCAGCAGCTTAGATGCGGGACTAGTGGTCAATGAGCAGTTCTTC.

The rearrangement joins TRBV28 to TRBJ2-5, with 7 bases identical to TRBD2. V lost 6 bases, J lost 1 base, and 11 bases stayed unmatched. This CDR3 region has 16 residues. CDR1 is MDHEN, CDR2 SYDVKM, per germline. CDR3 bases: TGTGCCAGCAGAAGCAGACTGAGCGGGGCCCAAGAGACCCAGTACTTC. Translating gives CASRSRLSGAQETQYF.

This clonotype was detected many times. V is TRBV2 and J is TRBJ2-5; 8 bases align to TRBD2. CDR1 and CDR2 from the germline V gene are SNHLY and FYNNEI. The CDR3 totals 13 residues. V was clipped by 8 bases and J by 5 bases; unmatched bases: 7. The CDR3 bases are TGTGCCAGCTTAGCGGGGCGGAGGGAGACCCAGTACTTC. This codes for CASLAGRRETQYF. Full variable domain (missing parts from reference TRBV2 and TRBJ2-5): EPEVTQTPSHQVTQMGQEVILRCVPISNHLYFYWYRQILGQKVEFLVSFYNNEISEKSEIFDDQFSVERPDGSNFTLKIRSTKLEDSAMYFCASLAGRRETQYFGPGTRLLVL.

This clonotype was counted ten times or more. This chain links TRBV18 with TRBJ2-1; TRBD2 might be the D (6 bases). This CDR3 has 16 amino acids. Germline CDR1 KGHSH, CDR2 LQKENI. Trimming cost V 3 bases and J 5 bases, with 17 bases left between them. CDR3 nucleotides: TGTGCCAGCTCACCCTTATCGGGAGATGGTCACAATGAGCAGTTCTTC. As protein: CASSPLSGDGHNEQFF.

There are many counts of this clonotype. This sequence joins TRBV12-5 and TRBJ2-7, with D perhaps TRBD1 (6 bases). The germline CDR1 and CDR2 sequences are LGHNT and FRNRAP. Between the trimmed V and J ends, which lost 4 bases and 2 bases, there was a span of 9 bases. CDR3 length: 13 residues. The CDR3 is CASGSGEPYEQYF. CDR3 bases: TGTGCTAGTGGTTCAGGGGAACCCTACGAGCAGTACTTC.

The CDR3 region is CASSGTENLEGDSPLHF. The CDR3 coding sequence is TGTGCCAGCAGCGGGACAGAGAACCTAGAAGGTGATTCACCCCTCCACTTT. The rearrangement uses TRBV9 and TRBJ1-6; D perhaps matches TRBD1 (6 bases). Per the germline V gene, CDR1 is SGDLS and CDR2 is YYNGEE. V was trimmed by 3 bases and J by 8 bases, leaving 21 bases between them. The CDR3 is 17 residues long. Full variable domain (remainder filled in from reference TRBV9 and TRBJ1-6): DSGVTQTPKHLITATGQRVTLRCSPRSGDLSVYWYQQSLDQGLQFLIQYYNGEERAKGNILERFSAQQFPDLHSELNLSSLELGDSALYFCASSGTENLEGDSPLHFGNGTRLTVT.

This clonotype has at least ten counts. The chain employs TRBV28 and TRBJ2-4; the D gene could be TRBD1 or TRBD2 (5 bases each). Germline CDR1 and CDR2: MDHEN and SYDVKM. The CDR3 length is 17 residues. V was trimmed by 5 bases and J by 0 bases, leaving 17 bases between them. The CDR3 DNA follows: TGTGCCAGCAGTGGTCGGGGCTTTTTGTTAGCCAAAAACATTCAGTACTTC. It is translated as CASSGRGFLLAKNIQYF. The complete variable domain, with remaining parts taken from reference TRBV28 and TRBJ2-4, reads DVKVTQSSRYLVKRTGEKVFLECVQDMDHENMFWYRQDPGLGLRLIYFSYDVKMKEKGDIPEGYSVSREKKERFSLILESASTNQTSMYLCASSGRGFLLAKNIQYFGAGTRLSVL.

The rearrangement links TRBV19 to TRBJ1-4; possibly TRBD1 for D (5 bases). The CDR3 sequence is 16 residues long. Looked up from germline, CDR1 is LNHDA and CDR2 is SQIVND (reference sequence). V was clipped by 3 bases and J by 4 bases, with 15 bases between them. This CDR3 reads CASSMGFAGYNEKLFF. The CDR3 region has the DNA TGTGCCAGTAGTATGGGGTTCGCAGGGTATAATGAAAAACTGTTTTTT.

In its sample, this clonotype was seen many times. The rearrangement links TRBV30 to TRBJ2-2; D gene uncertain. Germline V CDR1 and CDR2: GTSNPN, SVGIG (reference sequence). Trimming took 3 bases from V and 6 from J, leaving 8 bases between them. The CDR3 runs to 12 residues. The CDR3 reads CAWSQSPGELFF. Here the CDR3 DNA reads TGTGCCTGGAGCCAGTCCCCCGGGGAGCTGTTTTTT.

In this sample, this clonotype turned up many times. CDR3 nucleotides: TGTGCCAGCAGCTCCTGGGACAGGGGGGACAATGAGCAGTTCTTC. Translation: CASSSWDRGDNEQFF. The rearrangement joins TRBV7-9 to TRBJ2-1; the match to TRBD1 covers 11 bases. The length of the CDR3 is 15 residues. The germline V gene encodes CDR1 SEHNR and CDR2 FQNEAQ (reference sequence). V gave up 4 bases and J gave up 5 bases; unmatched junction bases: 4. Supplemented by reference TRBV7-9 and TRBJ2-1, the full variable domain reads DTGVSQNPRHKITKRGQNVTFRCDPISEHNRLYWYRQTLGQGPEFLTYFQNEAQLEKSRLLSDRFSAERPKGSFSTLEIQRTEQGDSAMYLCASSSWDRGDNEQFFGPGTRLTVL.

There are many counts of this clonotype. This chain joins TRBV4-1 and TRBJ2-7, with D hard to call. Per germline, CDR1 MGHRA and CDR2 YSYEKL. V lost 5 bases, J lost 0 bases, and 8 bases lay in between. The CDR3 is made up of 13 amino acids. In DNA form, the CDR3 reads TGCGCCAGCAGCGAAAGATCCTCCTACGAGCAGTACTTC. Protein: CASSERSSYEQYF.

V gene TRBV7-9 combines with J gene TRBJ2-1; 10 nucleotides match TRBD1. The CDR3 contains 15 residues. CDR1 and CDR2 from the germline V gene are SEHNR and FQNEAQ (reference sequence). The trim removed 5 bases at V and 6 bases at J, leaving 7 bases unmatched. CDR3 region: CASSKGQGLFNEQFF. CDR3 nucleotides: TGTGCCAGCAGCAAGGGACAGGGGTTATTCAATGAGCAGTTCTTC.

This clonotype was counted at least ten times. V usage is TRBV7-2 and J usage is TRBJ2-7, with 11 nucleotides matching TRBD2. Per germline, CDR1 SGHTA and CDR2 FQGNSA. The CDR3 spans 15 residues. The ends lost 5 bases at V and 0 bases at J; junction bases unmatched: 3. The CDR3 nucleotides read TGTGCCAGCAGCCATACTAGCGGGAGCTCCTACGAGCAGTACTTC. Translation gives CASSHTSGSSYEQYF. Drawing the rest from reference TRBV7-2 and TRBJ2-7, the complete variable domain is GAGVSQSPSNKVTEKGKDVELRCDPISGHTALYWYRQSLGQGLEFLIYFQGNSAPDKSGLPSDRFSAERTGGSVSTLTIQRTQQEDSAVYLCASSHTSGSSYEQYFGPGTRLTVT.

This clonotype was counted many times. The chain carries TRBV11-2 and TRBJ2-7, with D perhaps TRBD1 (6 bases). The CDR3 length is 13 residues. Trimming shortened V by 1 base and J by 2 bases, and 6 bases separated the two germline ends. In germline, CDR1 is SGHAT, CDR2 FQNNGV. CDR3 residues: CASSLGTAYEQYF. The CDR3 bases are TGTGCCAGCAGCTTAGGGACAGCCTACGAGCAGTACTTC.

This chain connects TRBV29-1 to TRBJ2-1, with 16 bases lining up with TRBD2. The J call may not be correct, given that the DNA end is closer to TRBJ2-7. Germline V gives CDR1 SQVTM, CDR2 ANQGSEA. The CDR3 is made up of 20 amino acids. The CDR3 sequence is CSVSYPGTSGRAMVNNEQYF. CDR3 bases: TGCAGCGTCTCCTACCCCGGGACTAGCGGGAGGGCGATGGTGAACAATGAGCAGTACTTC.

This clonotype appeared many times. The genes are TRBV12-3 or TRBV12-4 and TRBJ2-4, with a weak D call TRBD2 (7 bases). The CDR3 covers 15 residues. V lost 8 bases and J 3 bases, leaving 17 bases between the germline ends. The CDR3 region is CASRGAEEGKNIQYF. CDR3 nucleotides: TGTGCCAGCCGGGGGGCTGAGGAGGGCAAAAACATTCAGTACTTC.